This T cell receptor beta chain is drawn from a study of OX40 agonist ivuxolimab in advanced cancers. The overall study: Prior therapy, whether anti-PD-1, anti-PD-L1 or anti-CTLA-4, was allowed, and about 39% had some.

General study results and limits: It was not determined which antigens were specifically recognized by the peripheral T cells that had undergone clonal expansion. Expanded clones were, on average, more numerous in CD8+ T cells than in CD4+.

As regards this clone: The antigen is undetermined.

The germline V gene has CDR1 MGHRA and CDR2 YSYEKL. Trimming removed 6 bases at V and 0 bases at J, with 14 bases between. CDR3 length: 15 residues. Sequencing used immunoSEQ multiplex PCR; TCRdb keeps in-frame clones, though not all of them. The profile shows approximately 99,000 clones, 80% to 90% of them singletons. The material was CD4+ or CD8+ T cells sorted from blood, obtained in a trial of the OX40 agonist ivuxolimab. The receptor was derived from an adult with an advanced solid tumor such as melanoma, head and neck, liver or kidney cancer. This sequence joins TRBV4-1 and TRBJ2-5; tentative D call: TRBD2 (5 bases). The chain's CDR3 is CASRRGPTDQETQYF. As DNA, the CDR3 is TGCGCCAGCAGGAGAGGGCCTACGGACCAAGAGACCCAGTACTTC.